These 13 T cell receptor beta chains came from one sample sequenced in a study. Via MiXCR, TCRdb re-called the 5' RACE reads, giving one row per CDR3 protein. The sample lists roughly 5,900 distinct CDR3 sequences; roughly 71% were seen once. Sequencing input: memory CD4+ T cells sorted from a lymph node. The subset was: memory CD4+ T cells, CD4+CD45RO+CD25-. The source is a female donor with breast cancer.

V gene TRBV6-6 combines with J gene TRBJ2-5, with 12 bases aligning to TRBD2. CDR3 length: 16 amino acids. V trimming: 6 bases; J trimming: 3 bases; junction bases outside the gene matches: 8. The V gene's germline CDR1 is MNHNY and CDR2 SVGAGI (reference sequence). CDR3 sequence (DNA): TGTGCCAGCAGCTCCCCGGCTAGCGGGGGGGAAGAGACCCAGTACTTC. Encoded protein: CASSSPASGGEETQYF.

This rearrangement joins TRBV3-1 to TRBJ2-7; D remains unclear. CDR1 and CDR2 (germline): LGHDT, YNNKEL (reference sequence). The CDR3 consists of 14 residues. V was pared by 8 bases and J by 0 bases, with 14 bases between. CDR3 nucleotide sequence: TGTGCCAGCGAAGCGTGGCCGGGCTCCTACGAGCAGTACTTC. Its translation is CASEAWPGSYEQYF.

The J gene is TRBJ1-1, the V gene TRBV5-1; 7 bases are a match to TRBD1. Germline V gene lookup returns CDR1 SGHRS and CDR2 YFSETQ. The V and J ends lost 3 bases and 1 base, in that order; junction bases with no gene match: 3. The CDR3 length is 14 residues. The CDR3 spells CASSSGQPNTEAFF. CDR3 in DNA: TGCGCCAGCAGCTCGGGACAGCCGAACACTGAAGCTTTCTTT.

The chain carries TRBV7-6 and TRBJ2-5; no definite D call. Germline CDR1 and CDR2: SGHVS and FNYEAQ. V lost 2 bases and J 2 bases, leaving 6 bases between the germline ends. The CDR3 runs 13 residues. The CDR3 DNA is TGTGCCAGCAGCTTAAGGCAGCAAGAGACCCAGTACTTC. Amino acids: CASSLRQQETQYF.

The chain uses TRBV29-1 and TRBJ2-7; D gene unclear. This CDR3 is 10 amino acids long. V was shortened by 6 bases and J by 4 bases, with 7 bases between the two germline ends. Looked up from germline, CDR1 is SQVTM and CDR2 is ANQGSEA. CDR3 DNA: TGCAGCGTCAAAGATTACGAGCAGTACTTC. Translating gives CSVKDYEQYF.

The rearrangement uses TRBV4-1 and TRBJ2-7; D uncertain. This CDR3 region has 13 residues. CDR1 and CDR2 (germline): MGHRA, YSYEKL. The germline V and J ends were trimmed by 4 bases and 1 base, with 8 bases remaining between them. The CDR3 nucleotides read TGCGCCAGCAGCCCCGGGCCTTCCTACGAGCAGTACTTC. It yields the protein CASSPGPSYEQYF.

As for this clonotype: In this CDR3 the conserved last residue, phenylalanine or tryptophan, is missing, so a read error is likely. The chain links TRBV7-2 to TRBJ2-5, with 7 bases lining up with TRBD2. The V and J ends lost 5 bases and 4 bases, in that order; junction bases with no gene match: 7. The CDR3 consists of 14 residues. The germline CDR1 and CDR2 sequences are SGHTA and FQGNSA. The CDR3 region is CASSLGGVPETQYL. CDR3 bases: TGTGCCAGCAGCCTTGGGGGGGTTCCAGAGACCCAGTACCTC.

V usage is TRBV11-2 and J usage is TRBJ2-5; the match to TRBD1 covers 7 bases. Germline loops: CDR1 SGHAT, CDR2 FQNNGV. J lost 2 bases, V lost 6 bases, and 3 bases had no gene match. The CDR3 spans 13 residues. This CDR3 reads CASSRGQQETQYF. The CDR3 bases are TGTGCCAGCAGTCGGGGACAGCAAGAGACCCAGTACTTC.

This clonotype was seen a few times. The rearrangement links TRBV12-3 or TRBV12-4 to TRBJ2-7; TRBD1 matches 7 bases. Trimming cost V 7 bases and J 6 bases; bases outside gene matches: 9. This CDR3 has 13 amino acids. CDR3 in DNA: TGTGCCAGCAATGGGGACAGACTCAGCGAGCAGTACTTC. Amino acid sequence: CASNGDRLSEQYF.

This chain links TRBV20-1 with TRBJ2-7; TRBD2 matches at 7 bases. Germline V gives CDR1 DFQATT, CDR2 SNEGSKA (reference sequence). Losses at the gene ends were 0 bases for V and 3 bases for J; bases not matched to a gene: 5. This CDR3 is built from 14 residues. CDR3 sequence reads: CSARDPSGRYEQYF. CDR3 sequence (DNA): TGCAGTGCTAGAGATCCTAGCGGACGCTACGAGCAGTACTTC.

V gene TRBV20-1 combines with J gene TRBJ1-2; possible D gene TRBD1, 6 bases. Looked up from germline, CDR1 is DFQATT and CDR2 is SNEGSKA (reference sequence). This CDR3 is 17 amino acids long. Trimming removed 1 base at V and 3 bases at J, with 21 bases between. This chain's CDR3 is CSARAIGGAGIDYGYTF. CDR3 bases: TGCAGTGCTAGAGCAATTGGGGGGGCAGGCATTGACTATGGCTACACCTTC.

The CDR3: CASSVVAGDQTGELFF. In DNA form, the CDR3 reads TGTGCCAGCAGCGTAGTTGCGGGGGACCAAACCGGGGAGCTGTTTTTT. The chain has TRBV9 and TRBJ2-2; 7 nucleotides align to TRBD2. The ends lost 0 bases at V and 5 bases at J; junction bases unmatched: 7. From germline, CDR1 is SGDLS and CDR2 YYNGEE. The CDR3 runs to 16 residues. Complete variable domain (other parts from reference TRBV9 and TRBJ2-2): DSGVTQTPKHLITATGQRVTLRCSPRSGDLSVYWYQQSLDQGLQFLIQYYNGEERAKGNILERFSAQQFPDLHSELNLSSLELGDSALYFCASSVVAGDQTGELFFGEGSRLTVL.

As regards this clonotype: At one boundary the junction diverges from the germline segment, which might be a read error. This rearrangement joins TRBV4-2 to TRBJ2-7; 7 nucleotides match TRBD2. Germline CDR1 LGHNA, CDR2 YNFKEQ. The CDR3 extends over 17 amino acids. DNA of the CDR3: TGCGCCAGCAGCCAGCCCACTAGCGCCAGATCCTCCTACGAGCAGTACTTC. It specifies CASSQPTSARSSYEQYF.